The 10 T cell receptor beta chains reported below all come from one sample, sequenced in a study of CD8 T cells in Susac syndrome. When the RNA was reverse transcribed, random hexamers were used with an input of roughly 0.5 to 1 ug. TCRdb re-derived calls from the immunoSEQ multiplex PCR reads in MiXCR, one entry per CDR3 protein. The data show some 140,000 distinct CDR3 sequences, with 95% seen just once and about 0.18% held by the top ten. Material for sequencing was CD8+ T cells from PBMCs. These receptors originate from a human donor with Susac syndrome.

V usage is TRBV11-2 and J usage is TRBJ2-7, with 8 bases identical to TRBD2. CDR3 size: 16 residues. Germline lookup yields CDR1 SGHAT and CDR2 FQNNGV. The V gene end was trimmed by 0 bases and the J gene end by 5 bases; junction bases not matched to a gene: 9. CDR3 in amino acids: CASSLDIAGYQDEQYF. In DNA, the CDR3 is TGTGCCAGCAGCTTAGATATAGCGGGATATCAGGACGAGCAGTACTTC.

V is TRBV29-1 and J is TRBJ1-1, with D maybe TRBD1 (5 bases). The CDR3 consists of 10 residues. The germline V and J ends were trimmed by 6 bases and 7 bases, with 9 bases remaining between them. The germline gives CDR1 SQVTM, CDR2 ANQGSEA. CDR3 nucleotides: TGCAGCGTGAGACAGTTTGAAGCTTTCTTT. Its protein is CSVRQFEAFF. Full variable domain (rest looked up from reference TRBV29-1 and TRBJ1-1): SAVISQKPSRDICQRGTSLTIQCQVDSQVTMMFWYRQQPGQSLTLIATANQGSEATYESGFVIDKFPISRPNLTFSTLTVSNMSPEDSSIYLCSVRQFEAFFGQGTRLTVV.

The chain is built from TRBV27 and TRBJ1-2; D is perhaps TRBD1 (5 bases). The CDR3 sequence is 11 residues long. Germline assignment: CDR1 MNHEY and CDR2 SMNVEV (reference sequence). Trimming pared 5 bases from V and 6 bases from J, leaving 7 bases between. CDR3 in amino acids: CASSQGNGYTF. For the CDR3, the DNA is TGTGCCAGCAGTCAGGGTAATGGCTACACCTTC.

The chain joins TRBV4-1 to TRBJ1-1, with 8 bases that match TRBD1. This CDR3 comprises 18 residues. Trimming cost V 1 base and J 5 bases; bases outside gene matches: 15. Germline V gene data show CDR1 as MGHRA and CDR2 as YSYEKL. The CDR3 nucleotides read TGCGCCAGCAGCCAAGGCTCGGACAGGGAACCCCTAGGGACTGAAGCTTTCTTT. It codes for CASSQGSDREPLGTEAFF.

The chain joins TRBV27 to TRBJ1-5; 9 nucleotides agree with TRBD1. Per germline, CDR1 MNHEY and CDR2 SMNVEV (reference sequence). The CDR3 loop spans 15 amino acids. J was trimmed by 6 bases and V by 6 bases; bases with no gene match: 9. CDR3 region: CASSQDRGAVQPQHF. For the CDR3, the DNA is TGTGCCAGCAGCCAGGACAGGGGCGCAGTTCAGCCCCAGCATTTT.

The V call is TRBV9, the J call TRBJ2-4; TRBD1 aligns across 8 bases. This CDR3 is 17 amino acids long. V was pared by 4 bases and J by 1 base, with 10 bases of the junction left unmatched. The germline gives CDR1 SGDLS, CDR2 YYNGEE. CDR3 loop: CASSSAAGGSAKNIQYF. In DNA, the CDR3 is TGTGCCAGCAGCTCCGCGGCAGGGGGCTCGGCCAAAAACATTCAGTACTTC. Combining the CDR3 with reference TRBV9 and TRBJ2-4 gives the whole variable domain DSGVTQTPKHLITATGQRVTLRCSPRSGDLSVYWYQQSLDQGLQFLIQYYNGEERAKGNILERFSAQQFPDLHSELNLSSLELGDSALYFCASSSAAGGSAKNIQYFGAGTRLSVL.

The J gene is TRBJ1-3, the V gene TRBV29-1, with D hard to call. Germline CDR1 is SQVTM and CDR2 is ANQGSEA. The CDR3 contains 14 residues. The ends were cut back, 0 bases at V and 0 bases at J, with 6 bases in the middle. CDR3 coding DNA: TGCAGCGTTGAAGATTCCCCCTCTGGAAACACCATATATTTT. Amino acids: CSVEDSPSGNTIYF.

This clonotype has just one count. The rearrangement uses TRBV3-1 and TRBJ1-2; D is possibly TRBD1 (6 bases). Germline CDR1 LGHDT, CDR2 YNNKEL (reference sequence). V was clipped by 1 base and J by 2 bases, with 14 bases between them. The CDR3 extends over 16 amino acids. CDR3 in amino acids: CASSQGQDSRNYGYTF. The CDR3 region has the DNA TGTGCCAGCAGCCAAGGCCAGGACAGCCGAAACTATGGCTACACCTTC.

This rearrangement joins TRBV27 to TRBJ2-3, with no clear D. The germline gives CDR1 MNHEY, CDR2 SMNVEV (reference sequence). The CDR3 length is 13 residues. With 8 bases removed from V and 0 bases from J, the gap between germline ends came to 9 bases. DNA for the CDR3: TGTGCCAGCGCAGGTCCTAGCACAGATACGCAGTATTTT. Protein product: CASAGPSTDTQYF.

The J gene is TRBJ2-7, the V gene TRBV15, with 7 bases lining up with TRBD1. The CDR3 totals 14 residues. Germline V gene sequence: CDR1 LNHNV, CDR2 YYDKDF (reference sequence). Germline trimming cut 5 bases from V and 2 bases from J; bases unmatched to any gene: 6. The CDR3 sequence: CATSDETGTYEQYF. The CDR3 DNA sequence: TGTGCCACCAGCGACGAGACAGGGACCTACGAGCAGTACTTC.